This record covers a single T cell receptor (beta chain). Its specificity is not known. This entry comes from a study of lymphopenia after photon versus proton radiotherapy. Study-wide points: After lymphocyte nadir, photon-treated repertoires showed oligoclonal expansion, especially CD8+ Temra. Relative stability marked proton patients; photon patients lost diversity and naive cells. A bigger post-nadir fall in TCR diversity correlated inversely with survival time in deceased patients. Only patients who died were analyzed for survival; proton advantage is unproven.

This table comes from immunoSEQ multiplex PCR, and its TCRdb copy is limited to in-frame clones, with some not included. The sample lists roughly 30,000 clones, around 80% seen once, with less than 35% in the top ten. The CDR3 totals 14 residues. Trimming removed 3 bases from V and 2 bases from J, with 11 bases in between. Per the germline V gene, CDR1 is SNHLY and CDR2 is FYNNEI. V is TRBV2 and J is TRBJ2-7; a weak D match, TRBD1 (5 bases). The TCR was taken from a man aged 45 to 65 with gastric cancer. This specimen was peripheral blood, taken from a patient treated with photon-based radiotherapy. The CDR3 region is CASSDQTATYEQYF. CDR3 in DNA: TGTGCCAGCAGTGACCAGACAGCTACCTACGAGCAGTACTTC.